The rows below give T cell receptor beta chains drawn from one sample of a study of blood T cell repertoires in COVID-19. Clones were sequenced by immunoSEQ multiplex PCR, and TCRdb holds only the in-frame ones, with some missing. This sample has more than 35,000 clones, with roughly 84% found just once. Sequenced: peripheral blood. The receptors were gathered from a human donor in a cohort sampled during active COVID-19. Both conserved end residues are part of each CDR3. The D gene is left open where the match is weak. Clone size appears in some rows only: once, few, many, or a class for an expanded clone.

CDR3nt	CDR3aa	abundance	d_gene	v_gene	j_gene
TGCAGCGTGCCGAGAGGCCCGGGAAAGGATACGCAGTATTTT	CSVPRGPGKDTQYF	-	-	TRBV29-1	TRBJ2-3
TGTGCCAGTAGACAGGGGTCTGCCTATGGCTACACCTTC	CASRQGSAYGYTF	-	TRBD1	TRBV7-9	TRBJ1-2
TGTGCCAGCAGTGAAAACACGAATGAAAAACTGTTTTTT	CASSENTNEKLFF	-	-	TRBV2	TRBJ1-4
TGTGCCAGCAGCCGGACGGACGGGGGAGGCGAGCAGTACTTC	CASSRTDGGGEQYF	once	-	TRBV5-4	TRBJ2-7
TGTGCCAGCAGCTTAATAGCGGGGGGCCTCAATGAGCAGTTCTTC	CASSLIAGGLNEQFF	-	TRBD2	TRBV7-2	TRBJ2-1
TGTGCCAGCAGTGAAGCGAGGGGGAGGAACACTGAAGCTTTCTTT	CASSEARGRNTEAFF	-	-	TRBV6-1	TRBJ1-1
TGTGCCAGCAGATTTACAGGGCTCGGATCACCCCTCCACTTT	CASRFTGLGSPLHF	-	-	TRBV2	TRBJ1-6
TGTGCCAGCAGATATCAGCGGGGGGCCGACACAGATACGCAGTATTTT	CASRYQRGADTDTQYF	-	TRBD2	TRBV3-1/TRBV3-2	TRBJ2-3
TGTGCCAGCAGCCCAAACTCAGGGGGCTACACCTTC	CASSPNSGGYTF	few	-	TRBV7-2	TRBJ1-2
TGTGCCAGCAGCGTAGGGCCCGGGGAGCTGTTTTTT	CASSVGPGELFF	-	-	TRBV9	TRBJ2-2
TGTGCCAGCAGCTTAGATCCTGCGCCCGGGGAGCTGTTTTTT	CASSLDPAPGELFF	-	-	TRBV11-2	TRBJ2-2
TGTGCCAGCAGCCCACGCGGGAAAGGCTACGAGCAGTACTTC	CASSPRGKGYEQYF	few	-	TRBV5-4	TRBJ2-7
TGCGCCACCTCTGAGACAGTCCCAAATTCACCCCTCCACTTT	CATSETVPNSPLHF	-	-	TRBV10-2	TRBJ1-6
TGTGCCAGCAGTGAAAGAACAGGGAGCTCCTACGAGCAGTACTTC	CASSERTGSSYEQYF	-	-	TRBV6-1	TRBJ2-7
TGCGCCAGCAGCCAAGCCCCGGGACAGGGTAACTACGAGCAGTACTTC	CASSQAPGQGNYEQYF	-	TRBD1	TRBV4-1	TRBJ2-7
TGTGCCAGTAGCCCGGACAGTACCTATGGCTACACCTTC	CASSPDSTYGYTF	-	-	TRBV19	TRBJ1-2
TGTGCCAGCAGCGGGGGACTAGCGGGGCGGAGCTCCTACAATGAGCAGTTCTTC	CASSGGLAGRSSYNEQFF	-	TRBD2	TRBV5-5	TRBJ2-1
TGTGCCAGCAGCTTGGACCCGGGACAGCAAGAGACCCAGTACTTC	CASSLDPGQQETQYF	-	TRBD1	TRBV5-6	TRBJ2-5
TGTGCCAGCAGCCCGTCCCGGTACAGCGGCTATGGCTACACCTTC	CASSPSRYSGYGYTF	-	-	TRBV14	TRBJ1-2
TGTGCCAGTAGCCTCCTGGGGGCGCGGACTGAAGCTTTCTTT	CASSLLGARTEAFF	-	-	TRBV19	TRBJ1-1
TGTGCCAGCAGTTTATACGGGGATCCTGGGGCCAACGTCCTGACTTTC	CASSLYGDPGANVLTF	-	-	TRBV27	TRBJ2-6